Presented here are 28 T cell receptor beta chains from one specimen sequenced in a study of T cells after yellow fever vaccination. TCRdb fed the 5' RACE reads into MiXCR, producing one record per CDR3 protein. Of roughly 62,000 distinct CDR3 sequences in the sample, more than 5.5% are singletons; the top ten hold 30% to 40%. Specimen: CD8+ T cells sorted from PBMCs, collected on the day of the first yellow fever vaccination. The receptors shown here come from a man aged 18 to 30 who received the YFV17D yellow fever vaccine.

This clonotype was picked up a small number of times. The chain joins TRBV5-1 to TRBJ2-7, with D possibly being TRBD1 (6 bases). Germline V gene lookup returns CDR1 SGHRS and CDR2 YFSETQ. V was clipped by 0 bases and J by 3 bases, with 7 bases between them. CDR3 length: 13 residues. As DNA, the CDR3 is TGCGCCAGCAGCTTGGACAGGGACTACGAGCAGTACGTC. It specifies CASSLDRDYEQYV.

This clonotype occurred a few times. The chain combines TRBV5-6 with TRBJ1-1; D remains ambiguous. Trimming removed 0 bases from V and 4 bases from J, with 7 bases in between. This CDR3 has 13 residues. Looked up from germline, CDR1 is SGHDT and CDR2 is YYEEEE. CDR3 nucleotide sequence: TGTGCCAGCAGCTTGGGGGGTAGCACTGAAGCTTTCTTT. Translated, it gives CASSLGGSTEAFF.

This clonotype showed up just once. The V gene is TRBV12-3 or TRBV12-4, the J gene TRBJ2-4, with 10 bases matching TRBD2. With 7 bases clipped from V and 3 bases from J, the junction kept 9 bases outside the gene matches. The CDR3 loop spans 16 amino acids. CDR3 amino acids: CASILSGGAVKNIQYF. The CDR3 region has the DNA TGTGCCAGCATTCTCAGCGGGGGGGCGGTCAAAAACATTCAGTACTTC.

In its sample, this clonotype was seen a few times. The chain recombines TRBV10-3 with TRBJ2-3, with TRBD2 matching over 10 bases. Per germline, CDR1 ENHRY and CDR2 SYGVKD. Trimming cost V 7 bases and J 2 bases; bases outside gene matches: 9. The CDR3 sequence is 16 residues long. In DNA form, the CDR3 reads TGTGCCATCAATCCTACTAGCGGGGCGCTCACAGATACGCAGTATTTT. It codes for CAINPTSGALTDTQYF.

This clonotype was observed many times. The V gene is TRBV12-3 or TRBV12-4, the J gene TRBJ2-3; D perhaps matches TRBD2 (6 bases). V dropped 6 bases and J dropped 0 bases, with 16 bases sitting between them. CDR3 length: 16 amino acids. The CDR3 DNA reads TGTGCCAGCAGAAAAGGGGCGGCGGGGAGCACAGATACGCAGTATTTT. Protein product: CASRKGAAGSTDTQYF.

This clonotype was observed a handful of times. The CDR3 DNA follows: TGCGCCAGCAGTGAGGGTCTTGGACAGGGTTTTGGGCGAAACACCGGGGAGCTGTTTTTT. This encodes CASSEGLGQGFGRNTGELFF. V gene TRBV10-1 combines with J gene TRBJ2-2; 8 nucleotides match TRBD1. The trim removed 2 bases at V and 2 bases at J, leaving 16 bases unmatched. Germline CDR1 reads WNHNN; CDR2 reads SYGVQD (reference sequence). The CDR3 covers 20 residues.

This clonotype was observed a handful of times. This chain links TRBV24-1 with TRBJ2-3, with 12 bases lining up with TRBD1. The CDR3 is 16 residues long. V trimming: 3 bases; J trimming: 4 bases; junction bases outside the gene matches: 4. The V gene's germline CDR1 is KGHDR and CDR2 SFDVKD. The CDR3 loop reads CATSDLGTGGADTQYF. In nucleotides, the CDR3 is TGTGCCACCAGTGATCTCGGGACAGGGGGCGCAGATACGCAGTATTTT.

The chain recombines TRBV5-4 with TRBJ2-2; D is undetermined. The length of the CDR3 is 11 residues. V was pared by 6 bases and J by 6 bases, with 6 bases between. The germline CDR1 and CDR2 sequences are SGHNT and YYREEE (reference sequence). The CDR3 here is CASTASGELFF. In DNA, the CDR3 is TGTGCCAGCACCGCATCCGGGGAGCTGTTTTTT.

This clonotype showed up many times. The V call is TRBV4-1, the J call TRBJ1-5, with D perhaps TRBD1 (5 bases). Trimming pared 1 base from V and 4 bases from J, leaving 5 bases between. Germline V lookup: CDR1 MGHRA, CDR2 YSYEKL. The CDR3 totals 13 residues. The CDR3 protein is CASSQGGNQPQHF. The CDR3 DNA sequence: TGCGCCAGCAGCCAAGGGGGGAATCAGCCCCAGCATTTT.

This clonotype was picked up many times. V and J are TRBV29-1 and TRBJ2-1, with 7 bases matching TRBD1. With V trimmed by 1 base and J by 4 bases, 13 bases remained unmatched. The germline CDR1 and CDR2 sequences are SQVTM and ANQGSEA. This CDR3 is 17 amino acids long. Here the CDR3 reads CSVEGLADRDGYNEQFF. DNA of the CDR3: TGCAGCGTTGAAGGTTTAGCCGACAGGGACGGGTACAATGAGCAGTTCTTC.

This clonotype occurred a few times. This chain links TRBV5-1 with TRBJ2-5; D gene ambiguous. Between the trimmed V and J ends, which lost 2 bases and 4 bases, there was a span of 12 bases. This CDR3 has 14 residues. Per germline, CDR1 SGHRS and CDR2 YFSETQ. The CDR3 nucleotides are TGCGCCAGCAGCTTACGGTACCCAGTAGAGACCCAGTACTTC. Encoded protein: CASSLRYPVETQYF.

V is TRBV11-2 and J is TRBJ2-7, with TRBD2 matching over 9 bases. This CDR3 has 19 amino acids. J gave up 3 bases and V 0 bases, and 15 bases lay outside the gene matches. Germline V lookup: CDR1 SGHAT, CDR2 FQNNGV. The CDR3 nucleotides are TGTGCCAGCAGCTTAGATCTCGGGGCGGGGGGGATCCAAAACTACGAGCAGTACTTC. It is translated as CASSLDLGAGGIQNYEQYF. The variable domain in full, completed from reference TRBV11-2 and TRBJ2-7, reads EAGVAQSPRYKIIEKRQSVAFWCNPISGHATLYWYQQILGQGPKLLIQFQNNGVVDDSQLPKDRFSAERLKGVDSTLKIQPAKLEDSAVYLCASSLDLGAGGIQNYEQYFGPGTRLTVT.

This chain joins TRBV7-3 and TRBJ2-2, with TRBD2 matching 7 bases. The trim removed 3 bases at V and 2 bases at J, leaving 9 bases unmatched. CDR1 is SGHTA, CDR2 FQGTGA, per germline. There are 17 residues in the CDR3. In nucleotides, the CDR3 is TGTGCCAGCAGCTTCTCGCCACAGACTAGCAACACCGGGGAGCTGTTTTTT. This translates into CASSFSPQTSNTGELFF.

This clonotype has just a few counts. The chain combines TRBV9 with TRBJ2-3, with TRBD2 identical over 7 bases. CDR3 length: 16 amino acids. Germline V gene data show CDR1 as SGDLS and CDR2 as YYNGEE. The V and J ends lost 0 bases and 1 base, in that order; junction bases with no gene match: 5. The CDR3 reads CASSVASSGGTDTQYF. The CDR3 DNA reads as TGTGCCAGCAGCGTAGCTTCCAGCGGGGGCACAGATACGCAGTATTTT.

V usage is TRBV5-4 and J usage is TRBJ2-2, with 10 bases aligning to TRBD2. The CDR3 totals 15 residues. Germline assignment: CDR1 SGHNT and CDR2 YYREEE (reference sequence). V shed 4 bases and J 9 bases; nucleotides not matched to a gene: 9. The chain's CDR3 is CASSNERGGLRELFF. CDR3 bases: TGTGCCAGCAGCAACGAGCGGGGGGGCCTCCGGGAGCTGTTTTTT.

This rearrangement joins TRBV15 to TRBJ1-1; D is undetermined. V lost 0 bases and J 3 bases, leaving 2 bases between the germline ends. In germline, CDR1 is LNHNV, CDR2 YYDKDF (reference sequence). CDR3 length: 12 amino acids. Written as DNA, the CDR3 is TGTGCCACCAGCAGAGATGACACTGAAGCTTTCTTT. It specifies CATSRDDTEAFF.

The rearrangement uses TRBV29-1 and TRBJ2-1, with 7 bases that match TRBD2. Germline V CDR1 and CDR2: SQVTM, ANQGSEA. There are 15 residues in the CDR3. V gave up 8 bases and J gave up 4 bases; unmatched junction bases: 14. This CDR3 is CSHLRGGGFYNEQFF. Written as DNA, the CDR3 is TGCAGCCACCTTAGGGGCGGGGGATTTTACAATGAGCAGTTCTTC.

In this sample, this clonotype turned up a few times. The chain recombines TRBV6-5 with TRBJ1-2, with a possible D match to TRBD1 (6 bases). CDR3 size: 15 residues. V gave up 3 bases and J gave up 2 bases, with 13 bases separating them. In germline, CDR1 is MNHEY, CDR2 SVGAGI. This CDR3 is CASSYLQGGNYGYTF. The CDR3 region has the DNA TGTGCCAGCAGTTATTTACAGGGAGGAAACTATGGCTACACCTTC.

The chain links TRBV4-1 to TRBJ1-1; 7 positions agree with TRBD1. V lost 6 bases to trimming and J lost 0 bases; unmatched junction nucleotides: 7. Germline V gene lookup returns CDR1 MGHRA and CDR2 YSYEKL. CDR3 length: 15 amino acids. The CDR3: CASRQGSRVNTEAFF. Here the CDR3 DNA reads TGCGCCAGCAGACAGGGGAGCAGGGTGAACACTGAAGCTTTCTTT.

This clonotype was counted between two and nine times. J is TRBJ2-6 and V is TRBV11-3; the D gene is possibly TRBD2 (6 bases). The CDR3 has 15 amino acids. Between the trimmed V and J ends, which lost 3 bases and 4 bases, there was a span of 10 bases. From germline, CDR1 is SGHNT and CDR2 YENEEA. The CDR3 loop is CASSLSGSGANVLTF. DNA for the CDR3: TGTGCCAGCAGCTTGAGCGGGTCCGGGGCCAACGTCCTGACTTTC. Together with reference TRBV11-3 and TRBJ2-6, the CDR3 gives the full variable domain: EAGVVQSPRYKIIEKKQPVAFWCNPISGHNTLYWYLQNLGQGPELLIRYENEEAVDDSQLPKDRFSAERLKGVDSTLKIQPAELGDSAVYLCASSLSGSGANVLTFGAGSRLTVL.

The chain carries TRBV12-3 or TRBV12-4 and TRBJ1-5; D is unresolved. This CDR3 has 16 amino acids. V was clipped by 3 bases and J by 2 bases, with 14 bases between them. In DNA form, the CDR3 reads TGTGCCAGCAGTTTCTCCCCCTCAAAGGGCAATCAGCCCCAGCATTTT. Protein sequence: CASSFSPSKGNQPQHF.

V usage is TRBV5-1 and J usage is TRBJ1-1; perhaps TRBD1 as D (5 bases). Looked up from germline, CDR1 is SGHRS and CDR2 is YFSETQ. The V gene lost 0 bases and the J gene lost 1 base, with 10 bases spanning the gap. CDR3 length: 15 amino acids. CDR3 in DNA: TGCGCCAGCAGCTTGGGGGGCAGAGCGAACACTGAAGCTTTCTTT. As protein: CASSLGGRANTEAFF.

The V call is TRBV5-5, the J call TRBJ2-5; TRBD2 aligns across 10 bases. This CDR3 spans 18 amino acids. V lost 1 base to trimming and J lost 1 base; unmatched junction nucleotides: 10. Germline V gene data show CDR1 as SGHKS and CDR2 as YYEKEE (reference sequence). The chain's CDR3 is CASSLRLAGAGTQETQYF. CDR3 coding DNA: TGTGCCAGCAGCTTGAGGCTAGCGGGGGCCGGGACCCAAGAGACCCAGTACTTC. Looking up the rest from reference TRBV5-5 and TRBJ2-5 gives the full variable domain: DAGVTQSPTHLIKTRGQQVTLRCSPISGHKSVSWYQQVLGQGPQFIFQYYEKEERGRGNFPDRFSARQFPNYSSELNVNALLLGDSALYLCASSLRLAGAGTQETQYFGPGTRLLVL.

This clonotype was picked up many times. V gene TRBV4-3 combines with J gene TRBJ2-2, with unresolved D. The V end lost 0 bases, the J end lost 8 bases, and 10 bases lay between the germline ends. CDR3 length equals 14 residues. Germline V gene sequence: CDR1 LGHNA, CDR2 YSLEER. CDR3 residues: CASSQDTPPGELFF. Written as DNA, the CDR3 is TGCGCCAGCAGCCAAGATACCCCCCCGGGGGAGCTGTTTTTT.

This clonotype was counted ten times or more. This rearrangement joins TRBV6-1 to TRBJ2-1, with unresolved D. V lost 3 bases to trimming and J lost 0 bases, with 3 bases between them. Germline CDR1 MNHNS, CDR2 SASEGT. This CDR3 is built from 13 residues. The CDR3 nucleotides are TGTGCCAGCAGTGAGAGCTCCTACAATGAGCAGTTCTTC. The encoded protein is CASSESSYNEQFF.

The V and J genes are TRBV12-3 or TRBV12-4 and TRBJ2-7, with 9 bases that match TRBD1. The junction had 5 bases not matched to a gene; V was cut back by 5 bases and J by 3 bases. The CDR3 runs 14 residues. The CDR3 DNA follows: TGTGCCAGCAGTGCCGGGACAGGGAACTACGAGCAGTACTTC. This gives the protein CASSAGTGNYEQYF.

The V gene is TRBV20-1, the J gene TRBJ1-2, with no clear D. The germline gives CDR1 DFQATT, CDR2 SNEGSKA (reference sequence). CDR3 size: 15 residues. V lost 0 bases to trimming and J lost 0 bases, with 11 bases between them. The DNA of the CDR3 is TGCAGTGCTAGAGATATTTCCAGCGCTAACTATGGCTACACCTTC. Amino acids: CSARDISSANYGYTF.

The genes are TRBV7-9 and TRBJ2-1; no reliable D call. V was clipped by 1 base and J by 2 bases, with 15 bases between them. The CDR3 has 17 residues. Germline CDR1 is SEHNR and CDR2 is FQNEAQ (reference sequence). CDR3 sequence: CASSLVGSYNTYNEQFF. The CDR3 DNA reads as TGTGCCAGCAGCTTAGTAGGGTCCTATAATACCTACAATGAGCAGTTCTTC.